This is a list of T cell receptor beta chains from one sample in a study of tumor-infiltrating lymphocytes in primary liver carcinoma. Each CDR3 protein is one row after TCRdb ran MiXCR on the multiplex PCR reads. The table shows approximately 110,000 distinct CDR3 sequences, with approximately 64% occurring only once. The sequencing input was liver tumor tissue from sampling region 3. The receptors stem from a woman in her sixties with primary liver carcinoma and hepatitis B virus infection. Each CDR3 is given with its conserved first and last residue. The order of the fields is clone size, V gene, D gene, J gene, CDR3 DNA, CDR3 protein. A D gene is named only where the DNA matches it firmly. A clone size is listed for some rows: how often the clone was seen (once, few, many), or a class if it is expanded.

NA	TRBV2	NA	TRBJ2-7	TGTGCCAGCAGTGTGGGGCGGTCCTCCTACGAGCAGTACTTC	CASSVGRSSYEQYF
NA	TRBV6-1	NA	TRBJ2-4	TGTGCCAGCACCCAATGGGGGGAGCTAGCCAAAAACATTCAGTACTTC	CASTQWGELAKNIQYF
NA	TRBV11-2	TRBD2	TRBJ2-2	TGTGCCAGTAGCTTGATTAGCGGGTTTACCGGGGAGCTGTTGTTT	CASSLISGFTGELLF
NA	TRBV11-2	NA	TRBJ1-6	TGCACCAGCAGCTTTGTAATGAGTTCACCCCTCCACTTT	CTSSFVMSSPLHF
NA	TRBV4-1	TRBD1	TRBJ2-7	TGCGCCAGCAGCCACCCCGAGACAGGGCTCTACGAGCAGTACTTC	CASSHPETGLYEQYF
NA	TRBV5-1	TRBD2	TRBJ2-5	TGCGCCAACAGCACGGGGGGGGCCCAAGAGACCCAGTACTTC	CANSTGGAQETQYF
many	TRBV29-1	NA	TRBJ1-2	TGCAGCGTTAAGGGAGATAACTATGGCTACACCTTC	CSVKGDNYGYTF
NA	TRBV6-5	NA	TRBJ1-2	NA	CTTPYGCTF
NA	TRBV27	TRBD2	TRBJ2-1	TGTACCAGCAGTCCATGGGCTAGCGGGACGTACAATGAGCAGTTCTTC	CTSSPWASGTYNEQFF
many	TRBV12-3/TRBV12-4	NA	TRBJ2-2	TGTGCCAGCAGTTCATTGCAGGCCGCTCATGGCGGGGAGCTGTTTTTT	CASSSLQAAHGGELFF
medium-sized	TRBV11-2	TRBD2	TRBJ2-1	TGTGCCAGCAGCTTCGTAGCGGGCCAGCCCTACAATGAGCAGTTCTTC	CASSFVAGQPYNEQFF
many	TRBV13	NA	TRBJ2-7	TGTGCCAGCAGCCCCCTGTCTAGCTCCTACGAGCAGTACTTC	CASSPLSSSYEQYF
NA	TRBV28	NA	TRBJ1-4	TGTGCCAGCAGTTCCCTCGGGTCGTTGGGAAAGGAAAAACTGTTTTTT	CASSSLGSLGKEKLFF
NA	TRBV20-1	NA	TRBJ1-1	TGCAGTGCTAGAGATAGAGGGAGGACTGAAGCTTTCTTT	CSARDRGRTEAFF
medium-sized	TRBV11-2	NA	TRBJ2-2	TGTGCCAGCAGCTTAATGCTAGCGAACACCGGGGAGCTGTTTTTT	CASSLMLANTGELFF
NA	TRBV4-2	NA	TRBJ2-2	TGTGCCAGCAGCCCCCTCTCAAAGCGGACGAACATTGGGGAGCTGTTTTTT	CASSPLSKRTNIGELFF
NA	TRBV6-1	TRBD2	TRBJ2-3	TGTGCAAGCAGTTACTCGAAGCGACTAGCGGGAGTGGGCCCAGTTACGCAGTATTTT	CASSYSKRLAGVGPVTQYF
many	TRBV12-3/TRBV12-4	TRBD2	TRBJ2-1	TGTGCCACCCCAGGCGCTAGCGGGAACAATGAGCAGTTCTTC	CATPGASGNNEQFF
few	TRBV28	TRBD1	TRBJ1-5	TGTGCCAGCAGTTTACCCCGCGGACAGGCCATGCATTTT	CASSLPRGQAMHF
once	TRBV11-2	NA	TRBJ2-5	TGTGCCAGCAGCACCCAGGAGGAGGTTCGAGAGACCCAGTACTTC	CASSTQEEVRETQYF
NA	TRBV7-9	TRBD2	TRBJ2-2	TGTGCCAGCACCCTCAGCGGGGGGAACACCGAGGAGCTGTTTTTT	CASTLSGGNTEELFF
many	TRBV6-1	TRBD1	TRBJ2-1	TGTGCCAGCAAAGGGACAGGGGTATACAATGAGCAGTTCTTC	CASKGTGVYNEQFF
NA	TRBV11-3	NA	TRBJ2-1	TGTACCAGCAGCTTGGGGGACACAGCCTACGATGATCAGTTCTTC	CTSSLGDTAYDDQFF
NA	TRBV12-3/TRBV12-4	TRBD2	TRBJ2-1	TGTGCAGGCAGAGACGAGCGGGAGGCCCCCAATGAGCAGCTCTTC	CAGRDEREAPNEQLF
NA	TRBV11-2	NA	TRBJ2-3	TGTGCCATCAGCTTAGGGGGACTAACGTTCACGTCAGATACACAGTATTTT	CAISLGGLTFTSDTQYF
NA	TRBV11-1	NA	TRBJ2-2	TGTGCCAACAGACCGAGCCCTGACACAGGGGAGCTGTTTTTT	CANRPSPDTGELFF
many	TRBV5-6	TRBD2	TRBJ2-7	TGTGCCAGCAGCCGATGGACTAGCGGGAGGGCCAGGTACGAGCAGTACTTC	CASSRWTSGRARYEQYF
NA	TRBV5-5	NA	TRBJ1-1	TGTGCCAGCAGCTGGACAAAGAGGACTGAAGCTTTCTTT	CASSWTKRTEAFF
many	TRBV5-6	NA	TRBJ2-7	TGTGCCAGCAGCTTTAGGGGGACTGCAGTCTACGAGCAGTACTTC	CASSFRGTAVYEQYF
NA	TRBV29-1	NA	TRBJ2-7	TGCAGCGTTGGCTCCGGGGGCCTCGAAAAGTACTTC	CSVGSGGLEKYF
many	TRBV10-2	NA	TRBJ2-5	TGCGCCAGCAGTGGTGTAGAGGAAGAGACCCAGTACTTC	CASSGVEEETQYF
NA	TRBV11-2	NA	TRBJ2-1	TGTGCCAGCAGCTTATTACTAGTGGCAGGGAGCTCCTACAATGAGCAGTTCTTC	CASSLLLVAGSSYNEQFF
NA	TRBV11-2	NA	TRBJ2-3	TGTCCCAGCAGACTAGAGGGTAGGAACACAGATACGCAGTATTTT	CPSRLEGRNTDTQYF
NA	TRBV28	TRBD2	TRBJ2-1	TGTGCCAGCAGTCCCGCTAGCGGGGGCAATGAGCAGTTCTTC	CASSPASGGNEQFF
NA	TRBV5-1	NA	TRBJ1-4	TGCGCCAGCGGGACCTTGGGGTCAACTAATGAAAGACTATTTTTT	CASGTLGSTNERLFF
once	TRBV6-6	NA	TRBJ1-2	TGTGCCGGCAATGGTGCAGGCTCTAACTATGACTACACCTTC	CAGNGAGSNYDYTF
NA	TRBV11-2	TRBD1	TRBJ2-1	TGTGCCAGCAGCGTCAGGGGGAATGAGCCGTTCTTC	CASSVRGNEPFF
NA	TRBV29-1	TRBD1	TRBJ2-3	TGCAACGTGAGGGACAGGGAGAGAGTGTATTTT	CNVRDRERVYF
many	TRBV6-6	TRBD1	TRBJ1-6	TGTGCCAGCAGTCGACAGGGGGCGGATTCACCCCTCCACTTT	CASSRQGADSPLHF
few	TRBV19	TRBD1	TRBJ1-1	TGTGCCAGTAGTTTAATTGGACAGGGCACTGAAGCTTTCTTT	CASSLIGQGTEAFF
many	TRBV14	NA	TRBJ2-4	TGTGCCAGCAGCCGGGGCTACCGGGACGGCGACATTCAGTACTTC	CASSRGYRDGDIQYF
NA	TRBV28	NA	TRBJ2-5	TGTGCCAGCAGTTTAGGGGGCAGGCCGGAGACCCAGTACTTC	CASSLGGRPETQYF
NA	TRBV11-2	TRBD1	TRBJ1-1	TGTGCCAGCAACTTAGCGCAGGGGGCCTCTGAAGCTTTCTTT	CASNLAQGASEAFF
NA	TRBV28	NA	TRBJ1-5	TGTTCCAGCAGAAACAACCTTCAGCCCCAGCATTTT	CSSRNNLQPQHF
many	TRBV29-1	NA	TRBJ1-1	TGCAGCGTTGCCGAGAAATTTAACACTGAAGCTTTCTTT	CSVAEKFNTEAFF
many	TRBV5-8	NA	TRBJ2-6	TGTGCCAGCAGCGTCGACGGACTTGGGGCCAACGTCCTGACTTTC	CASSVDGLGANVLTF
many	TRBV5-6	NA	TRBJ2-7	TGTGCCAGCAGTTCAGGGCCGAGCTCCTACGAGCAGTACTTC	CASSSGPSSYEQYF
many	TRBV12-3/TRBV12-4	NA	TRBJ1-1	TGTGCCAGCAGTCCCCCGGGCAGGGGTAACACTGAAGCTTTCTTT	CASSPPGRGNTEAFF
NA	TRBV29-1	NA	TRBJ2-5	TGCAGCGCGGGGAGCAGCGTAGGCGGATTAGAGACCCAGTACTTC	CSAGSSVGGLETQYF
NA	TRBV12-3/TRBV12-4	NA	TRBJ2-2	TGCGCCAGCAGTTTAGGGCATCCGACCGGGGAGCTGTTTTTT	CASSLGHPTGELFF
NA	TRBV11-2	NA	TRBJ2-5	TGTGCCAACAGCGTACCAGAGGGGGCCCAGTACTTC	CANSVPEGAQYF
few	TRBV28	TRBD1	TRBJ2-2	TGTGCCAGCAGGCCAACCGGGACAGGGGTCACCGGGGAGCTGTTTTTT	CASRPTGTGVTGELFF